These 25 T cell receptor beta chains originate from one sample sequenced in a study of response to subunit inactivated influenza vaccine. One entry per CDR3 protein, called by TCRdb with MiXCR from the RT-PCR reads. There are some 500,000 distinct CDR3 sequences in the sample; 16% occur only once, and 3% lies in the top ten. The sample here was CD4+ T cells sorted from PBMCs, taken around 25 months after vaccination. Receptor source: a man between 50 and 69 years old who received an inactivated influenza vaccine.

The table lists this clonotype with a few counts. The chain links TRBV16 to TRBJ1-4, with no clear D. V lost 4 bases, J lost 3 bases, and 6 bases lay in between. Germline V lookup: CDR1 KGHSY, CDR2 FQNENV. The CDR3 length is 13 residues. The chain's CDR3 is CASSLNANEKLFF. The CDR3 DNA sequence: TGTGCCAGCAGCCTAAACGCTAATGAAAAACTGTTTTTT. The complete variable domain, with remaining parts taken from reference TRBV16 and TRBJ1-4, reads GEEVAQTPKHLVRGEGQKAKLYCAPIKGHSYVFWYQQVLKNEFKFLISFQNENVFDETGMPKERFSAKCLPNSPCSLEIQATKLEDSAVYFCASSLNANEKLFFGSGTQLSVL.

This clonotype was recorded a few times. The chain combines TRBV3-1 with TRBJ2-7, with 7 bases fitting TRBD1. This CDR3 is built from 15 residues. The germline V gene has CDR1 LGHDT and CDR2 YNNKEL (reference sequence). The trim removed 1 base at V and 2 bases at J, leaving 5 bases unmatched. The CDR3 bases are TGTGCCAGCAGCCAAGCGGACAGGACTCCCTACGAGCAGTACTTC. This codes for CASSQADRTPYEQYF.

As to this clonotype: One end of the junction fails to match germline, which may point to a read error. CDR3 protein: CTSSLGSSDRWFF. The CDR3 coding sequence is TGCACCAGCAGCTTGGGGTCTAGTGATAGGTGGTTCTTC. This chain uses TRBV5-1 with TRBJ2-1; D uncertain. Germline V gene lookup returns CDR1 SGHRS and CDR2 YFSETQ. This CDR3 spans 13 amino acids.

The chain joins TRBV20-1 to TRBJ2-3; D call uncertain. The V gene's germline CDR1 is DFQATT and CDR2 SNEGSKA (reference sequence). The V and J ends lost 4 bases and 5 bases respectively, with 16 bases between them. The CDR3 covers 14 residues. The CDR3 DNA sequence: TGCAGTGCTACCCCGGTATCAAAGAGAGATACGCAGTATTTT. Amino acids: CSATPVSKRDTQYF.

The chain carries TRBV21-1 and TRBJ1-2. TRBV21-1 is annotated as a pseudogene. The CDR3 has 14 residues. For the CDR3, the DNA is TGTGCCAGCAGCAAACAGGCGGGATTTCCTGGCTACACCTTC. Translation: CASSKQAGFPGYTF.

The V call is TRBV5-1, the J call TRBJ2-1, with 8 bases lining up with TRBD2. Germline lookup yields CDR1 SGHRS and CDR2 YFSETQ. The CDR3 contains 14 residues. V lost 0 bases to trimming and J lost 11 bases; unmatched junction nucleotides: 7. CDR3 loop: CASSLEPGGRQQFF. In DNA form, the CDR3 reads TGCGCCAGCAGCTTGGAACCTGGCGGGAGGCAGCAGTTCTTC.

This chain connects TRBV7-6 to TRBJ2-3; D possibly uses TRBD1 or TRBD2 (5 bases each). The germline gives CDR1 SGHVS, CDR2 FNYEAQ. The length of the CDR3 is 16 residues. Deletions cut 5 bases from V and 2 bases from J, with 17 bases between. The CDR3 sequence is CASSRAGTRLTDTQYF. The CDR3 nucleotides read TGTGCCAGCAGCCGGGCAGGGACCAGACTCACAGATACGCAGTATTTT.

The chain uses TRBV28 and TRBJ2-6; D is unresolved. This CDR3 is 13 amino acids long. V gave up 9 bases and J gave up 1 base, with 7 bases separating them. Germline V lookup: CDR1 MDHEN, CDR2 SYDVKM. This CDR3 reads CASRKSGANVLTF. The CDR3 nucleotides are TGTGCCAGTAGAAAATCTGGGGCCAACGTCCTGACTTTC.

The genes are TRBV3-1 and TRBJ2-5; D possibly uses TRBD1 or TRBD2 (5 bases each). CDR1 and CDR2 from the germline V gene are LGHDT and YNNKEL (reference sequence). Trimming left V 0 bases short and J 4 bases short, with 18 bases between. The CDR3 length is 17 residues. In DNA, the CDR3 is TGTGCCAGCAGCCAAGATCGGGCCTTGAGGGGTCGAGAGACCCAGTACTTC. Protein sequence: CASSQDRALRGRETQYF.

This clonotype was detected a few times. The rearrangement uses TRBV5-1 and TRBJ1-2, with no clear D. Germline CDR1 and CDR2: SGHRS and YFSETQ. The V and J ends lost 5 bases and 0 bases respectively, with 8 bases between them. This CDR3 spans 13 amino acids. The CDR3 reads CASRQWTNYGYTF. The CDR3 DNA reads TGCGCCAGCAGACAGTGGACTAACTATGGCTACACCTTC.

This chain links TRBV5-8 with TRBJ2-4; no firm D call. The V gene's germline CDR1 is SGHTS and CDR2 YDEGEE. V was clipped by 4 bases and J by 0 bases, with 5 bases between them. The CDR3 sequence is 13 residues long. The DNA for the CDR3 is TGTGCCAGCAGCAATGGAGCCAAAAACATTCAGTACTTC. It encodes CASSNGAKNIQYF. The full variable domain, rest sourced from reference TRBV5-8 and TRBJ2-4, is EAGVTQSPTHLIKTRGQQATLRCSPISGHTSVYWYQQALGLGLQFLLWYDEGEERNRGNFPPRFSGRQFPNYSSELNVNALELEDSALYLCASSNGAKNIQYFGAGTRLSVL.

This clonotype appeared a few times. The V call is TRBV19, the J call TRBJ1-1; a possible D gene is TRBD1 (6 bases). CDR1 LNHDA and CDR2 SQIVND come from the germline V gene (reference sequence). V was pared by 1 base and J by 6 bases, with 9 bases between. The CDR3 extends over 13 amino acids. The CDR3 DNA sequence: TGTGCCAGTAGTATAGGCGACAGGCCTGAAGCTTTCTTT. Translation gives CASSIGDRPEAFF.

The V call is TRBV2, the J call TRBJ2-1, with 7 bases fitting TRBD1. Germline loops: CDR1 SNHLY, CDR2 FYNNEI. The CDR3 extends over 13 amino acids. The ends lost 6 bases at V and 8 bases at J; junction bases unmatched: 7. The CDR3 loop reads CASRDTGVHEQFF. CDR3 DNA sequence: TGTGCCAGCAGAGACACAGGGGTCCATGAGCAGTTCTTC. Based on the CDR3 plus reference TRBV2 and TRBJ2-1, the full variable domain is EPEVTQTPSHQVTQMGQEVILRCVPISNHLYFYWYRQILGQKVEFLVSFYNNEISEKSEIFDDQFSVERPDGSNFTLKIRSTKLEDSAMYFCASRDTGVHEQFFGPGTRLTVL.

This clonotype was recorded a few times. The chain is built from TRBV28 and TRBJ2-7; D may match TRBD1 or TRBD2 (5 bases each). V dropped 5 bases and J dropped 0 bases, with 17 bases sitting between them. The CDR3 consists of 16 residues. Germline CDR1 reads MDHEN; CDR2 reads SYDVKM. CDR3: CASSPREFLLSYEQYF. The CDR3 DNA sequence: TGTGCCAGCAGTCCCAGGGAGTTCTTGCTCTCCTACGAGCAGTACTTC. Together with reference TRBV28 and TRBJ2-7, the CDR3 gives the full variable domain: DVKVTQSSRYLVKRTGEKVFLECVQDMDHENMFWYRQDPGLGLRLIYFSYDVKMKEKGDIPEGYSVSREKKERFSLILESASTNQTSMYLCASSPREFLLSYEQYFGPGTRLTVT.

This chain links TRBV28 with TRBJ2-7; D gene uncertain. The CDR3 has 12 amino acids. V was trimmed by 4 bases and J by 6 bases, leaving 10 bases between them. The germline V gene encodes CDR1 MDHEN and CDR2 SYDVKM. The CDR3 loop reads CASSSLVSEQYF. The DNA of the CDR3 is TGTGCCAGCAGTTCTCTCGTGAGCGAGCAGTACTTC.

This clonotype was seen only a few times. The chain links TRBV12-3 or TRBV12-4 to TRBJ2-4, with 9 bases identical to TRBD1. With V trimmed by 6 bases and J by 2 bases, 11 bases remained unmatched. The CDR3 has 17 amino acids. The chain's CDR3 is CASRADRGARTKNIQYF. Written as DNA, the CDR3 is TGTGCCAGCAGAGCCGACAGGGGGGCGAGAACCAAAAACATTCAGTACTTC.

Ten or more counts support this clonotype. V gene TRBV28 combines with J gene TRBJ2-7, with 7 bases lining up with TRBD1. The trim removed 4 bases at V and 3 bases at J, leaving 9 bases unmatched. This CDR3 contains 15 residues. The germline V gene encodes CDR1 MDHEN and CDR2 SYDVKM. In DNA, the CDR3 is TGTGCCAGCAGTTCATCTGCCGGGACAGTCTACGAGCAGTACTTC. Its protein product is CASSSSAGTVYEQYF.

In its sample, this clonotype was seen many times. J is TRBJ2-5 and V is TRBV7-9; the D is unclear. V was clipped by 0 bases and J by 2 bases, with 13 bases between them. The CDR3 contains 16 residues. CDR1 SEHNR and CDR2 FQNEAQ come from the germline V gene (reference sequence). The CDR3 here is CASSLAGEAVQETQYF. The DNA for the CDR3 is TGTGCCAGCAGCTTAGCTGGTGAGGCAGTACAAGAGACCCAGTACTTC.

This clonotype was observed a handful of times. V gene TRBV29-1 combines with J gene TRBJ2-1; possible D gene TRBD2, 6 bases. CDR1 is SQVTM and CDR2 is ANQGSEA in the germline V gene. Trimming removed 4 bases at V and 6 bases at J, with 16 bases between. The CDR3 has 14 amino acids. The CDR3, as DNA: TGCAGCGTTGGTTCGGGGGAAAGGTTCAATGAGCAGTTCTTC. As protein: CSVGSGERFNEQFF.

The chain couples TRBV20-1 to TRBJ2-2, with D possibly matching TRBD1 (6 bases). Germline V gives CDR1 DFQATT, CDR2 SNEGSKA (reference sequence). Deletions cut 5 bases from V and 1 base from J, with 11 bases between. CDR3 length equals 14 residues. The CDR3: CSARDTRNTGELFF. The CDR3 DNA reads as TGCAGTGCTCGGGACACACGGAACACCGGGGAGCTGTTTTTT.

In the case of this clonotype: A junction end diverges from the germline sequence, so it may reflect a read error. The V gene is TRBV7-2, the J gene TRBJ2-7; TRBD2 matches 7 bases. This CDR3 is 14 amino acids long. Germline V gene lookup returns CDR1 SGHTA and CDR2 FQGNSA. The CDR3 reads CASTLAGVLSEQYF. CDR3 DNA sequence: TGTGCCAGCACCTTAGCGGGTGTCCTATCCGAGCAGTACTTC.

The V and J genes are TRBV28 and TRBJ2-7; 9 positions match TRBD1. This CDR3 comprises 16 residues. Germline CDR1 is MDHEN and CDR2 is SYDVKM. V shed 7 bases, J shed 2 bases, and the junction held 12 bases outside the gene matches. The CDR3 region has the DNA TGTGCCAGCAATCTCTCGGGGACAGGGCAGCCCTACGAGCAGTACTTC. Its translation is CASNLSGTGQPYEQYF.

The chain joins TRBV10-3 to TRBJ2-2; TRBD2 is a possible D gene (6 bases). From germline, CDR1 is ENHRY and CDR2 SYGVKD. Trimming removed 11 bases from V and 1 base from J, with 14 bases in between. The CDR3 covers 14 residues. CDR3 protein: CAALGLGNTGELFF. The CDR3 region has the DNA TGTGCCGCCCTGGGACTGGGGAACACCGGGGAGCTGTTTTTT.

J is TRBJ1-5 and V is TRBV5-1, with TRBD1 as a possible D gene (5 bases). The CDR3 is 15 residues long. Looked up from germline, CDR1 is SGHRS and CDR2 is YFSETQ. V lost 3 bases, J lost 5 bases, and 15 bases lay in between. CDR3 coding DNA: TGCGCCAGCAGCTCAGGACCCGGGACCCATCAGCCCCAGCATTTT. As protein: CASSSGPGTHQPQHF.

The chain joins TRBV4-2 to TRBJ2-1; tentatively, D is TRBD1 (6 bases). V was trimmed by 5 bases and J by 1 base, leaving 12 bases between them. Per the germline V gene, CDR1 is LGHNA and CDR2 is YNFKEQ. This CDR3 region has 15 residues. Here the CDR3 reads CASSAQGFSYNEQFF. The CDR3 region has the DNA TGTGCCAGCAGCGCACAGGGATTTTCCTACAATGAGCAGTTCTTC.